The 25 T cell receptor beta chains reported below all come from one sample, sequenced in a study of regulatory T cells in long-lasting Graves disease (dated by TCRdb to about 2021). The sample's time point label, in plain terms: newly diagnosed GD, antithyroid drugs for less than 3 months. For both TCR sequencing and RNA sequencing, RNA was extracted from PBMCs using TRIzol. The receptor library was made with multiplex PCR. Instrument used: Illumina HiSeq 4000. To build TCR beta libraries, CDR3 regions were amplified by Arm-PCR using iRepertoire HTBI primers. TCRdb reworked the public reads: Q25 trimming with fastp, MiXCR clone assembly, productive beta chains retained. Here each entry gathers all rows of one CDR3 protein and keeps the most common genes and DNA. This sample has approximately 400,000 distinct CDR3 sequences in its table, and 15% to 18% of those were observed once. 22% of the sample goes to the ten largest clones.

The sample consisted of peripheral blood mononuclear cells (PBMCs), taken at new diagnosis, from a patient treated with antithyroid drugs. These receptors came from a female donor with Graves disease.

V is TRBV12-3 or TRBV12-4 and J is TRBJ2-2; no reliable D call. The length of the CDR3 is 11 residues. The ends were cut back, 7 bases at V and 6 bases at J, with 6 bases in the middle. The CDR3 coding sequence is TGTGCCAGCACAACTGCCGGGGAGCTGTTTTTT. Amino acid sequence: CASTTAGELFF.

This clonotype has a count of ten or more. The genes are TRBV5-1 and TRBJ1-4; D not certain. CDR3 length equals 16 residues. Germline CDR1 reads SGHRS; CDR2 reads YFSETQ. V lost 0 bases and J lost 4, with 13 bases in between. The CDR3 sequence is CASSLGDGRLNEKLFF. The CDR3 DNA reads as TGCGCCAGCAGCTTGGGGGATGGCAGACTTAATGAAAAACTGTTTTTT.

This clonotype was seen only a few times. The V gene is TRBV3-1, the J gene TRBJ2-7; the D is unclear. The V gene lost 0 bases and the J gene lost 6 bases, with 6 bases spanning the gap. The length of the CDR3 is 12 residues. Looked up from germline, CDR1 is LGHDT and CDR2 is YNNKEL (reference sequence). Here the CDR3 reads CASSQDPSEQYF. The CDR3 bases are TGTGCCAGCAGCCAAGATCCCTCCGAGCAGTACTTC.

This clonotype has ten or more counts. This rearrangement joins TRBV12-3 or TRBV12-4 to TRBJ2-3; D uncertain. The CDR3 extends over 14 amino acids. Deletions cut 6 bases from V and 2 bases from J, with 12 bases between. Here the CDR3 DNA reads TGTGCCAGCAGCCGAACTTCATCCACAGATACGCAGTATTTT. It specifies CASSRTSSTDTQYF.

This clonotype has ten or more counts. This chain connects TRBV6-5 to TRBJ1-1, with D maybe TRBD1 (5 bases). Trimming cost V 4 bases and J 4 bases, with 22 bases left between them. CDR1 and CDR2 from the germline V gene are MNHEY and SVGAGI. This CDR3 contains 17 residues. CDR3 nucleotide sequence: TGTGCCAGCAGTTCTCAACCTGGACGCAGGGTTCCCACTGAAGCTTTCTTT. The encoded protein is CASSSQPGRRVPTEAFF.

This clonotype was recorded at least ten times. The chain combines TRBV2 with TRBJ1-2; perhaps TRBD1 as D (5 bases). The germline CDR1 and CDR2 sequences are SNHLY and FYNNEI. V shed 5 bases and J shed 5 bases, with 15 bases lying between them. The CDR3 totals 14 residues. This CDR3 is CASSRPGGVYGYTF. The DNA of the CDR3 is TGTGCCAGCAGTAGGCCAGGAGGGGTGTATGGCTACACCTTC.

On this clonotype: This likely stems from a read error, as it lies one base from a far larger clone. This chain links TRBV11-1 with TRBJ2-1, with TRBD2 matching over 8 bases. The ends lost 3 bases at V and 7 bases at J; junction bases unmatched: 2. In germline, CDR1 is SGHAT, CDR2 FQDESV (reference sequence). The CDR3 runs to 13 residues. CDR3 region: CASSFSSGNEQFF. CDR3 coding DNA: TGTGCCAGCAGCTTTTCTAGCGGGAATGAGCAGTTCTTC. Complete variable domain (other parts from reference TRBV11-1 and TRBJ2-1): EAEVAQSPRYKITEKSQAVAFWCDPISGHATLYWYRQILGQGPELLVQFQDESVVDDSQLPKDRFSAERLKGVDSTLKIQPAELGDSAMYLCASSFSSGNEQFFGPGTRLTVL.

In its sample, this clonotype was seen many times. This sequence joins TRBV7-9 and TRBJ2-5; tentative D call: TRBD1 (6 bases). Germline assignment: CDR1 SEHNR and CDR2 FQNEAQ (reference sequence). The CDR3 totals 15 residues. V lost 2 bases and J 1 base, leaving 11 bases between the germline ends. The DNA of the CDR3 is TGTGCCAGCAGCTTAAGCCGGACAGCCCAAGAGACCCAGTACTTC. Protein product: CASSLSRTAQETQYF.

This clonotype was counted many times. The V and J genes are TRBV7-2 and TRBJ1-3, with a possible D match to TRBD1 (5 bases). This CDR3 comprises 14 residues. Trimming removed 5 bases at V and 0 bases at J, with 8 bases between. Germline CDR1 reads SGHTA; CDR2 reads FQGNSA. The CDR3 DNA reads as TGTGCCAGCAGCCGACAGAGCTCTGGAAACACCATATATTTT. It encodes CASSRQSSGNTIYF.

This clonotype was seen repeatedly, ten times or more. This chain connects TRBV27 to TRBJ2-7; D gene ambiguous. Trimming shortened V by 7 bases and J by 0 bases, and 13 bases separated the two germline ends. Germline CDR1 is MNHEY and CDR2 is SMNVEV (reference sequence). This CDR3 region has 14 residues. The CDR3 spells CASKRKPTSYEQYF. In nucleotides, the CDR3 is TGTGCCAGCAAAAGAAAACCAACCTCCTACGAGCAGTACTTC.

This clonotype was counted many times. V is TRBV15 and J is TRBJ2-7; TRBD1 agrees at 9 bases. This CDR3 region has 13 residues. Germline CDR1 LNHNV, CDR2 YYDKDF (reference sequence). With 6 bases clipped from V and 2 bases from J, the junction kept 2 bases outside the gene matches. The CDR3 reads CATSGTGPYEQYF. As DNA, the CDR3 is TGTGCCACCAGTGGGACAGGGCCCTACGAGCAGTACTTC.

This clonotype was picked up many times. This sequence joins TRBV28 and TRBJ1-2; D uncertain. V was shortened by 2 bases and J by 4 bases, with 8 bases between the two germline ends. The CDR3 spans 13 residues. Germline CDR1 is MDHEN and CDR2 is SYDVKM. CDR3 bases: TGTGCCAGCAGTTTAAAGCAAGCCTATGGCTACACCTTC. It encodes CASSLKQAYGYTF.

This chain links TRBV5-1 with TRBJ2-1, with TRBD2 matching over 7 bases. The germline CDR1 and CDR2 sequences are SGHRS and YFSETQ. Trimming took 4 bases from V and 1 from J; bases not matched to a gene: 20. This CDR3 is built from 20 residues. As DNA, the CDR3 is TGCGCCAGCAGCCTACACCCTAATCAAGTGCGGGAGACTTCCTACAATGAGCAGTTCTTC. As protein: CASSLHPNQVRETSYNEQFF.

This clonotype was seen a few times. The chain joins TRBV20-1 to TRBJ1-3, with 7 positions matching TRBD1. The CDR3 has 14 amino acids. After removal of 3 bases from V and 2 bases from J, the junction contained 4 bases not matched to a gene. Per the germline V gene, CDR1 is DFQATT and CDR2 is SNEGSKA (reference sequence). The CDR3 loop reads CSASFQGAGNTIYF. The CDR3 DNA reads as TGCAGTGCTAGTTTCCAGGGGGCTGGAAACACCATATATTTT.

This rearrangement joins TRBV7-9 to TRBJ2-7; 7 positions agree with TRBD2. This CDR3 contains 15 residues. V lost 1 base to trimming and J lost 1 base; unmatched junction nucleotides: 4. Germline-derived CDR1 and CDR2 are SEHNR and FQNEAQ (reference sequence). The CDR3 DNA reads TGTGCCAGCAGCTTAGAAGAAGCGGGGTCCTACGAGCAGTACTTC. This gives the protein CASSLEEAGSYEQYF.

In nucleotides, the CDR3 is TGTGCCAGCACCGACGAAAGGGACTGGAAAAACATTCAGTACTTC. This sequence encodes CASTDERDWKNIQYF. V usage is TRBV6-2 or TRBV6-3 and J usage is TRBJ2-4; TRBD2 is a possible D gene (6 bases). V shed 7 bases and J shed 4 bases, with 17 bases lying between them. Germline V CDR1 and CDR2: MNHEY, SVGEGT. The CDR3 sequence is 15 residues long.

In its sample, this clonotype was seen many times. This chain connects TRBV7-9 to TRBJ2-1, with D perhaps matching TRBD1 (5 bases). This CDR3 is built from 14 residues. V was trimmed by 4 bases and J by 5 bases, leaving 12 bases between them. Germline CDR1 SEHNR, CDR2 FQNEAQ (reference sequence). The chain's CDR3 is CASSSEGHHNEQFF. The CDR3 region has the DNA TGTGCCAGCAGCTCTGAAGGACACCACAATGAGCAGTTCTTC.

This clonotype was recorded many times. V gene TRBV24-1 combines with J gene TRBJ1-1, with D perhaps TRBD1 (5 bases). The CDR3 sequence is 14 residues long. V lost 10 bases and J lost 5, with 19 bases in between. The V gene's germline CDR1 is KGHDR and CDR2 SFDVKD. The CDR3 sequence is CATRGSPGETEAFF. DNA of the CDR3: TGTGCCACTCGGGGGTCCCCGGGGGAGACTGAAGCTTTCTTT.

The genes are TRBV12-3 or TRBV12-4 and TRBJ1-1; no firm D call. This CDR3 spans 13 amino acids. V dropped 3 bases and J dropped 2 bases, with 7 bases sitting between them. The CDR3 protein is CASSLGYNTEAFF. DNA for the CDR3: TGTGCCAGCAGTTTGGGGTACAACACTGAAGCTTTCTTT.

The J gene is TRBJ2-7, the V gene TRBV10-1, with D perhaps matching TRBD2 (6 bases). This CDR3 is 16 amino acids long. Germline V lookup: CDR1 WNHNN, CDR2 SYGVQD (reference sequence). V lost 3 bases to trimming and J lost 3 bases, with 18 bases between them. Here the CDR3 reads CASSEGWRGTFYEQYF. CDR3 DNA sequence: TGCGCCAGCAGTGAAGGTTGGAGGGGTACATTCTACGAGCAGTACTTC.

This clonotype was observed many times. The rearrangement joins TRBV6-5 to TRBJ1-2; 9 bases line up with TRBD1. This CDR3 has 17 residues. V shed 1 base, J shed 3 bases, and the junction held 9 bases outside the gene matches. Germline V CDR1 and CDR2: MNHEY, SVGAGI. For the CDR3, the DNA is TGTGCCAGCAGTTACTTTCCACGGGACAGGGAGGACTATGGCTACACCTTC. This encodes CASSYFPRDREDYGYTF.

This rearrangement joins TRBV6-2 or TRBV6-3 to TRBJ1-2; 8 positions agree with TRBD1. Germline V gives CDR1 MNHEY, CDR2 SVGEGT. This CDR3 has 14 amino acids. Germline trimming cut 6 bases from V and 6 bases from J; bases unmatched to any gene: 9. CDR3 bases: TGTGCCAGCAGCCCCGGGGCAGGGGGCCATGGCTACACCTTC. Amino acid sequence: CASSPGAGGHGYTF.

This clonotype was counted at least ten times. The V and J genes are TRBV12-3 or TRBV12-4 and TRBJ2-5; weak D call: TRBD2 (6 bases). Trimming pared 6 bases from V and 5 bases from J, leaving 13 bases between. This CDR3 comprises 13 residues. The CDR3 nucleotides read TGTGCCAGCAGATTTAGTGGGGGGGAGACCCAGTACTTC. Its translation: CASRFSGGETQYF.

This clonotype was seen at least ten times. One junction end does not reproduce the germline sequence, and a read error may be involved. The chain uses TRBV7-2 and TRBJ1-5; 7 nucleotides match TRBD1. The CDR3 is made up of 15 amino acids. Germline assignment: CDR1 SGHTA and CDR2 FQGNSA. The CDR3, as DNA: TGTGCCAGCAGTTTAGGGACAGATAGCAATCAGCCCCAGCATTTT. Translation: CASSLGTDSNQPQHF.

This clonotype was found many times. The chain couples TRBV12-3 or TRBV12-4 to TRBJ2-7, with unresolved D. V was cut by 4 bases and J by 1 base, with 8 bases left in between. CDR3 length equals 13 residues. The CDR3 region has the DNA TGTGCCAGCAGTTATACTTCGTCCTACGAGCAGTACTTC. Translation gives CASSYTSSYEQYF.